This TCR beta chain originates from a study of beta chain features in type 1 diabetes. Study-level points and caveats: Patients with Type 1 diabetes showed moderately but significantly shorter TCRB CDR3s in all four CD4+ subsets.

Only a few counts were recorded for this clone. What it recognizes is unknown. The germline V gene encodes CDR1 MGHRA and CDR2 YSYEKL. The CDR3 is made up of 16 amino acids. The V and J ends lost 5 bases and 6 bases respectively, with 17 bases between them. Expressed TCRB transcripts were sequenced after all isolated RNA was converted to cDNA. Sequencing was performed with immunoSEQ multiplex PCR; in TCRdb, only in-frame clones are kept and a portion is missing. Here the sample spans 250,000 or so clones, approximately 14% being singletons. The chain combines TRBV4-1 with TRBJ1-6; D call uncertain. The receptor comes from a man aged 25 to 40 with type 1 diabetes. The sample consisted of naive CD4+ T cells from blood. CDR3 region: CASSSGPRRSNSPLHF. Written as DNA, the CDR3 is TGCGCCAGCAGCAGCGGGCCTCGGCGATCTAATTCACCCCTCCACTTT.